This T cell receptor beta chain was recorded in a study of human T cells and chemical hapten exposure. Looking at the study overall: Weekly administration of diphenylcyclopropenone to the scalp of patients continued throughout the roughly 25-week study. Overall study results and limits: With regard to DPC sensitization, TCRs above 1 in 1000 frequency did not change.

TCRdb itself ran the RACE reads through MiXCR, one entry per CDR3 protein. The sample shows about 85,000 distinct CDR3 sequences, under 14% of them seen only once. This clonotype has ten or more counts. Its antigen is unidentified. Time point noted: patch test 2, 6 weeks after DPC sensitization. Stated treatment: therapeutic diphenylcyclopropenone sensitization with weekly scalp DPC. V was pared by 6 bases and J by 1 base, with 10 bases between. The CDR3 contains 13 residues. CDR1 is MNHEY and CDR2 is SVGEGT in the germline V gene. The chain uses TRBV6-2 or TRBV6-3 and TRBJ2-7, with D hard to call. This material consisted of whole blood, taken in connection with sensitization to the hapten diphenylcyclopropenone (DPC). This TCR derives from a man aged 18 to 30 with alopecia areata. Some clones in this sample may be carry-over from other donors' samples. The CDR3 region has the DNA TGTGCCAGCAGAGATGGACCTTCCTACGAGCAGTACTTC. Protein product: CASRDGPSYEQYF.